A single sample is the source of the 25 T cell receptor beta chains below, sequenced in a study. TCRdb fed the 5' RACE reads into MiXCR, producing one record per CDR3 protein. The table has around 50,000 distinct CDR3 sequences, 17% seen once. The material sequenced was naive CD4+ T cells sorted from blood. Regarding subset: naive CD4+ T cells, CD4+CD45RA+CD25-. These TCRs come from a female donor with breast cancer.

At least ten counts were recorded for this clonotype. The chain links TRBV29-1 to TRBJ1-1, with a possible D match to TRBD1 (5 bases). The V end lost 4 bases, the J end lost 1 base, and 7 bases lay between the germline ends. The CDR3 runs to 12 residues. Germline CDR1 is SQVTM and CDR2 is ANQGSEA. DNA of the CDR3: TGCAGCGTTGCGGGGGGGAACACTGAAGCTTTCTTT. Its translation is CSVAGGNTEAFF.

CDR3 in amino acids: CASSRVRLEKGFF. The CDR3 DNA reads TGCGCCAGCAGCCGGGTCCGCCTCGAGAAGGGTTTCTTT. The chain recombines TRBV4-1 with TRBJ1-1, with unresolved D. The CDR3 runs to 13 residues. CDR1 is MGHRA, CDR2 YSYEKL, per germline. V dropped 4 bases and J dropped 13 bases, with 19 bases sitting between them.

The chain combines TRBV5-1 with TRBJ1-4, with D tentatively TRBD1 (6 bases). Trimming removed 0 bases from V and 5 bases from J, with 11 bases in between. The germline V gene has CDR1 SGHRS and CDR2 YFSETQ. The CDR3 consists of 15 residues. The CDR3 region has the DNA TGCGCCAGCAGCTTGGCCCCCGGACAGAATGAAAAACTGTTTTTT. This translates into CASSLAPGQNEKLFF.

This clonotype was observed at least ten times. The J gene is TRBJ2-2, the V gene TRBV7-2; 8 bases align to TRBD2. The CDR3 is made up of 16 amino acids. After removal of 7 bases from V and 4 bases from J, the junction contained 11 bases not matched to a gene. In germline, CDR1 is SGHTA, CDR2 FQGNSA. CDR3 protein: CASTLPGTSGTGELFF. The CDR3 nucleotides read TGTGCCAGCACGCTCCCCGGGACTAGTGGCACCGGGGAGCTGTTTTTT. Full variable domain (missing parts from reference TRBV7-2 and TRBJ2-2): GAGVSQSPSNKVTEKGKDVELRCDPISGHTALYWYRQSLGQGLEFLIYFQGNSAPDKSGLPSDRFSAERTGGSVSTLTIQRTQQEDSAVYLCASTLPGTSGTGELFFGEGSRLTVL.

There are many counts of this clonotype. The rearrangement uses TRBV24-1 and TRBJ1-1, with D perhaps matching TRBD1 (5 bases). The CDR3 extends over 14 amino acids. Germline V gene sequence: CDR1 KGHDR, CDR2 SFDVKD. V was cut by 0 bases and J by 7 bases, with 11 bases left in between. CDR3 protein: CATSDLRQGDEAFF. The CDR3 bases are TGTGCCACCAGTGATTTGCGGCAGGGAGATGAAGCTTTCTTT.

This clonotype was seen at least ten times. This rearrangement joins TRBV7-3 to TRBJ1-2; D ambiguous. The CDR3 length is 11 residues. V lost 4 bases, J lost 4 bases, and 4 bases lay in between. Per germline, CDR1 SGHTA and CDR2 FQGTGA. CDR3 DNA: TGTGCCAGCAGCTCAGGCTATGGCTACACCTTC. Translating gives CASSSGYGYTF. Full variable domain (rest looked up from reference TRBV7-3 and TRBJ1-2): GAGVSQTPSNKVTEKGKYVELRCDPISGHTALYWYRQSLGQGPEFLIYFQGTGAADDSGLPNDRFFAVRPEGSVSTLKIQRTERGDSAVYLCASSSGYGYTFGSGTRLTVV.

The table lists this clonotype with a few counts. This chain joins TRBV24-1 and TRBJ2-7; a weak D match, TRBD2 (6 bases). In germline, CDR1 is KGHDR, CDR2 SFDVKD. Trimming left V 1 base short and J 5 bases short, with 11 bases between. The CDR3 runs 14 residues. In nucleotides, the CDR3 is TGTGCCACCAGTGATTTAGCGGCGGGAAACGAGCAGTACTTC. Residues: CATSDLAAGNEQYF.

Only a few counts were recorded for this clonotype. This chain uses TRBV5-1 with TRBJ1-1; 10 bases agree with TRBD1. This CDR3 comprises 15 residues. J was trimmed by 2 bases and V by 6 bases; bases with no gene match: 7. CDR1 is SGHRS and CDR2 is YFSETQ in the germline V gene. CDR3 in DNA: TGCGCCAGCACGCCAACGACAGGGGGCAACACTGAAGCTTTCTTT. This codes for CASTPTTGGNTEAFF.

This clonotype was detected ten times or more. The rearrangement uses TRBV5-1 and TRBJ2-7; D unresolved. Germline loops: CDR1 SGHRS, CDR2 YFSETQ. The V and J ends lost 0 bases and 3 bases respectively, with 7 bases between them. CDR3 length: 13 amino acids. The CDR3 DNA reads as TGCGCCAGCAGCTTGGAGCCCTACTACGAGCAGTACTTC. This encodes CASSLEPYYEQYF.

The gene calls are TRBV5-1 and TRBJ2-3, with a tentative D call TRBD2 (6 bases). V lost 3 bases and J 2 bases, leaving 16 bases between the germline ends. Germline values: CDR1 SGHRS, CDR2 YFSETQ. The CDR3 runs to 16 residues. The CDR3 DNA sequence: TGCGCCAGCAGCTGGGGTAGCGGCGGACTCACAGATACGCAGTATTTT. Translation: CASSWGSGGLTDTQYF.

This clonotype came up many times. This chain connects TRBV12-3 or TRBV12-4 to TRBJ2-1; D call uncertain. This CDR3 comprises 14 residues. Trimming cost V 2 bases and J 4 bases, with 9 bases left between them. This chain's CDR3 is CASSLSLAYNEQFF. DNA for the CDR3: TGTGCCAGCAGTTTATCCCTCGCTTACAATGAGCAGTTCTTC.

This clonotype has more than one count but fewer than ten. V gene TRBV2 combines with J gene TRBJ1-1, with D unresolved. Trimming shortened V by 8 bases and J by 3 bases, and 10 bases separated the two germline ends. The CDR3 has 12 residues. Germline loops: CDR1 SNHLY, CDR2 FYNNEI. The CDR3 bases are TGTGCCAGCTTGGGCGCGGACACTGAAGCTTTCTTT. Translation: CASLGADTEAFF. Filled out from reference TRBV2 and TRBJ1-1, the complete variable domain reads EPEVTQTPSHQVTQMGQEVILRCVPISNHLYFYWYRQILGQKVEFLVSFYNNEISEKSEIFDDQFSVERPDGSNFTLKIRSTKLEDSAMYFCASLGADTEAFFGQGTRLTVV.

This clonotype was seen at least ten times. J is TRBJ1-1 and V is TRBV4-1; a weak D match, TRBD1 (6 bases). The CDR3 has 13 residues. V lost 8 bases to trimming and J lost 4 bases, with 14 bases between them. The germline CDR1 and CDR2 sequences are MGHRA and YSYEKL. This CDR3 is CASGRGSGTEAFF. The CDR3 DNA reads as TGCGCCAGCGGGAGGGGGTCGGGCACTGAAGCTTTCTTT.

This clonotype is labeled medium-sized (0.01 to 0.1%). The chain recombines TRBV7-2 with TRBJ1-3; D might be TRBD1 (5 bases). The CDR3 runs 16 residues. Trimming pared 1 base from V and 4 bases from J, leaving 14 bases between. Germline V gives CDR1 SGHTA, CDR2 FQGNSA. The CDR3 region is CASSLGPGGAGNTIYF. DNA for the CDR3: TGTGCCAGCAGCTTAGGCCCGGGGGGAGCAGGAAACACCATATATTTT.

There are a few counts of this clonotype. The CDR3 protein is CASSLELNQPQHF. Written as DNA, the CDR3 is TGCGCCAGCAGCTTGGAATTGAATCAGCCCCAGCATTTT. J is TRBJ1-5 and V is TRBV5-1; D unclear. The CDR3 length is 13 residues. V gave up 0 bases and J gave up 4 bases, with 5 bases separating them. The germline V gene has CDR1 SGHRS and CDR2 YFSETQ.

The chain combines TRBV4-3 with TRBJ2-1; perhaps TRBD2 as D (5 bases). The V gene's germline CDR1 is LGHNA and CDR2 YSLEER. The CDR3 length is 16 residues. V gave up 3 bases and J gave up 8 bases, with 20 bases separating them. In DNA form, the CDR3 reads TGCGCCAGCAGCCACGAGACTACCTCCGAGGAGGATGAGCAGTTCTTC. Encoded protein: CASSHETTSEEDEQFF.

This chain joins TRBV3-1 and TRBJ2-7; D is ambiguous. Trimming cost V 0 bases and J 6 bases, with 6 bases left between them. CDR1 and CDR2 (germline): LGHDT, YNNKEL (reference sequence). The CDR3 totals 12 residues. The CDR3 nucleotides read TGTGCCAGCAGCCAAGAGTTCCGCGAGCAGTACTTC. This sequence encodes CASSQEFREQYF.

In the case of this clonotype: One end of the junction fails to match germline, which may point to a read error. The CDR3 here is CSVDGQGRYEQCF. CDR3 coding DNA: TGCAGCGTTGATGGCCAGGGTAGGTACGAGCAGTGCTTC. The chain recombines TRBV29-1 with TRBJ2-7, with TRBD1 as a possible D gene (5 bases). The CDR3 consists of 13 residues. In germline, CDR1 is SQVTM, CDR2 ANQGSEA.

In regard to this clonotype: Likely a read error: the CDR3 ends without its conserved phenylalanine or tryptophan. This rearrangement joins TRBV6-6 to TRBJ2-2; a weak D match, TRBD2 (5 bases). The CDR3 covers 15 residues. CDR1 MNHNY and CDR2 SVGAGI come from the germline V gene (reference sequence). V shed 7 bases and J shed 6 bases, with 18 bases lying between them. This CDR3 is CASTLGLKAPGELFL. The CDR3 DNA follows: TGTGCCAGCACCCTCGGACTTAAAGCGCCCGGGGAGCTGTTTCTT.

The V gene is TRBV7-2, the J gene TRBJ2-1; tentatively, D is TRBD2 (5 bases). From germline, CDR1 is SGHTA and CDR2 FQGNSA. This CDR3 region has 15 residues. Trimming left V 3 bases short and J 3 bases short, with 12 bases between. The CDR3 DNA is TGTGCCAGCAGCTTCTGGCTCGGGATCTACAATGAGCAGTTCTTC. Translation: CASSFWLGIYNEQFF.

At least ten counts were recorded for this clonotype. V usage is TRBV7-9 and J usage is TRBJ2-1; 8 nucleotides match TRBD1. Unmatched junction bases numbered 7, after V lost 1 base and J lost 5 bases. This CDR3 contains 16 residues. Per the germline V gene, CDR1 is SEHNR and CDR2 is FQNEAQ (reference sequence). CDR3 amino acids: CASSLVPRGLDNEQFF. CDR3 coding DNA: TGTGCCAGCAGCTTAGTTCCCAGGGGGCTCGACAATGAGCAGTTCTTC.

This clonotype was seen many times. The chain has TRBV5-1 and TRBJ1-5; D is possibly TRBD1 (5 bases). The CDR3 sequence is 14 residues long. V gave up 4 bases and J gave up 4 bases, with 12 bases separating them. Germline loops: CDR1 SGHRS, CDR2 YFSETQ. The CDR3 DNA reads TGCGCCAGCAGCACCGGAACAGGTAATCAGCCCCAGCATTTT. Translation: CASSTGTGNQPQHF.

This clonotype showed up many times. The CDR3 coding sequence is TGCGCCAGCAGATTAGCGGACCACACAGATACGCAGTATTTT. Its protein is CASRLADHTDTQYF. The chain is built from TRBV5-1 and TRBJ2-3; the D gene is possibly TRBD2 (6 bases). The CDR3 sequence is 14 residues long. In germline, CDR1 is SGHRS, CDR2 YFSETQ. V lost 5 bases to trimming and J lost 2 bases, with 12 bases between them. Variable domain in full (rest from reference TRBV5-1 and TRBJ2-3): KAGVTQTPRYLIKTRGQQVTLSCSPISGHRSVSWYQQTPGQGLQFLFEYFSETQRNKGNFPGRFSGRQFSNSRSEMNVSTLELGDSALYLCASRLADHTDTQYFGPGTRLTVL.

Sample share makes this clonotype medium-sized. The gene calls are TRBV7-2 and TRBJ2-7; D may be TRBD2 (5 bases). Looked up from germline, CDR1 is SGHTA and CDR2 is FQGNSA. This CDR3 region has 15 residues. With 4 bases removed from V and 1 base from J, the gap between germline ends came to 14 bases. DNA of the CDR3: TGTGCCAGCAGCTCACTAGGACTGGAGTCCTACGAGCAGTACTTC. It codes for CASSSLGLESYEQYF.

CDR3 coding DNA: TGTGCCAGCAGCTTACCGGGGAGGGGACAAGAGACCCAGTACTTC. This codes for CASSLPGRGQETQYF. This chain connects TRBV7-2 to TRBJ2-5; 7 nucleotides agree with TRBD2. V lost 2 bases and J lost 2; bases outside the gene matches: 5. The CDR3 sequence is 15 residues long. Germline V gene sequence: CDR1 SGHTA, CDR2 FQGNSA.